Reported below is one T cell receptor (beta chain). Its matching antigen is unknown. These data belong to a study of cytomegalovirus exposure and HLA in healthy donors. Findings of the study overall: Common viral pathogens were later found to be apparently linked to several of the most significant clusters.

This PCR relied on a set of 60 Vbeta primers and 13 Jbeta primers. The protocol was immunoSEQ multiplex PCR, while the TCRdb copy is restricted to in-frame clones and leaves out a portion. The top ten clones hold around 5.8% of a sample with just over 150,000 clones, roughly 80% of them seen once. This CDR3 comprises 13 residues. Germline V gene lookup returns CDR1 GTSNPN and CDR2 SVGIG (reference sequence). The chain couples TRBV30 to TRBJ2-5; maybe TRBD1 (5 bases). The DNA end is a closer match to TRBJ2-7, so the J assignment may be wrong. The TCR sequence derives from a male donor in good health and CMV-seropositive. Sequencing was carried out using PBMCs. The CDR3 loop is CAWSVGPGYEQYF. CDR3 coding DNA: TGTGCCTGGAGTGTGGGCCCAGGGTACGAGCAGTACTTC.